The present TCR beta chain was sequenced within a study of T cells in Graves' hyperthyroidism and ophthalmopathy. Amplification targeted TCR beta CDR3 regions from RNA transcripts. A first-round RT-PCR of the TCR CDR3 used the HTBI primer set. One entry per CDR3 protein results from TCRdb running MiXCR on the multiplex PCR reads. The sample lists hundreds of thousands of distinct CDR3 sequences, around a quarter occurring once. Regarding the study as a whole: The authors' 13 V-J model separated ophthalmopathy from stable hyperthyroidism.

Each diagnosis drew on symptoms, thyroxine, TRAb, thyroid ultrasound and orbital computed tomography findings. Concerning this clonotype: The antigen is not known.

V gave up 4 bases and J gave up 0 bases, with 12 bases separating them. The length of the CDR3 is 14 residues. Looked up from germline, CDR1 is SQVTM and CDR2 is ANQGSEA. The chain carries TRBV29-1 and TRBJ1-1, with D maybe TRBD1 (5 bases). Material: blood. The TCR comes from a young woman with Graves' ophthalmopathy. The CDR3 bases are TGCAGCGTTGGGGGGGGATATCTGAACACTGAAGCTTTCTTT. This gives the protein CSVGGGYLNTEAFF. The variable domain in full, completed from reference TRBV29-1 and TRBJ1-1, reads SAVISQKPSRDICQRGTSLTIQCQVDSQVTMMFWYRQQPGQSLTLIATANQGSEATYESGFVIDKFPISRPNLTFSTLTVSNMSPEDSSIYLCSVGGGYLNTEAFFGQGTRLTVV.